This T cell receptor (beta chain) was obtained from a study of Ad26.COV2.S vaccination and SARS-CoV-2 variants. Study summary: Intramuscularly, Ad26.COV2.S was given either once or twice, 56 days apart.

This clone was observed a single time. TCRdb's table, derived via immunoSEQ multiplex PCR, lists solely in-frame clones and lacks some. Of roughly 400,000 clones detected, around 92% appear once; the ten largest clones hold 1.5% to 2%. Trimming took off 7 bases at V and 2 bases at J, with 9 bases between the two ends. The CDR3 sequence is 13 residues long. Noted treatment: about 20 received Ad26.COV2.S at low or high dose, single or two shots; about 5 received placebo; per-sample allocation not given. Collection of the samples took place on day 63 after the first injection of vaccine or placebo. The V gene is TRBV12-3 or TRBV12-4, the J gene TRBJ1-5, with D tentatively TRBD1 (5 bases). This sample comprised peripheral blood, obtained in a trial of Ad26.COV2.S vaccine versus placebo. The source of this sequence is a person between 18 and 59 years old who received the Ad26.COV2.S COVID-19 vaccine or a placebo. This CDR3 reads CASTSQGNQPQHF. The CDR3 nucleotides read TGTGCCAGCACCTCACAGGGCAATCAGCCCCAGCATTTT.